The 25 T cell receptor beta chains below all came from one sample that was sequenced in a study of cytomegalovirus exposure and HLA in healthy donors. Method: immunoSEQ multiplex PCR; TCRdb's copy keeps in-frame clones and lacks some. The sample contains about 130,000 clones, 80% to 90% of which appear only once. Sequencing was performed on PBMCs. All receptors come from a woman aged 25 to 39 in good health and CMV-seropositive.

The chain uses TRBV28 and TRBJ2-7; 12 nucleotides align to TRBD1. V was pared by 5 bases and J by 2 bases, with 7 bases of the junction left unmatched. Germline values: CDR1 MDHEN, CDR2 SYDVKM. The CDR3 has 16 residues. CDR3 loop: CASSLFGTGGPYEQYF. CDR3 sequence (DNA): TGTGCCAGCAGTCTTTTTGGGACAGGGGGCCCCTACGAGCAGTACTTC.

The gene calls are TRBV5-1 and TRBJ2-3, with TRBD2 identical over 9 bases. This CDR3 region has 16 residues. Germline CDR1 and CDR2: SGHRS and YFSETQ. The ends lost 1 base at V and 4 bases at J; junction bases unmatched: 7. In DNA form, the CDR3 reads TGCGCCAGCAGCTTGTTTCCGGGACTAGCTCCAGATACGCAGTATTTT. This gives the protein CASSLFPGLAPDTQYF.

V usage is TRBV27 and J usage is TRBJ2-2, with TRBD2 identical over 11 bases. The CDR3 is made up of 17 amino acids. CDR1 and CDR2 from the germline V gene are MNHEY and SMNVEV (reference sequence). Trimming at V came to 6 bases and at J to 4 bases, leaving 10 bases not matched to a gene. The CDR3 nucleotides are TGTGCCAGCAGCCTTAGCGGGAGGGCCTCGGGCACCGGGGAGCTGTTTTTT. As protein: CASSLSGRASGTGELFF.

The chain couples TRBV4-1 to TRBJ2-1; 10 bases are a match to TRBD2. The CDR3 is 16 amino acids. V lost 0 bases to trimming and J lost 6 bases; unmatched junction nucleotides: 5. Germline V CDR1 and CDR2: MGHRA, YSYEKL. The CDR3 sequence: CASSQDGLADGNEQFF. In DNA, the CDR3 is TGCGCCAGCAGCCAAGATGGACTAGCGGATGGCAATGAGCAGTTCTTC.

V is TRBV2 and J is TRBJ1-1; the D gene is possibly TRBD1 (5 bases). There are 13 residues in the CDR3. Germline CDR1 SNHLY, CDR2 FYNNEI. Trimming cost V 7 bases and J 2 bases, with 11 bases left between them. CDR3 nucleotides: TGTGCCAGCAACTATCAGGGAAACACTGAAGCTTTCTTT. Protein sequence: CASNYQGNTEAFF.

V is TRBV5-1 and J is TRBJ2-7; the match to TRBD2 covers 10 bases. Germline assignment: CDR1 SGHRS and CDR2 YFSETQ. The CDR3 length is 15 residues. V was clipped by 0 bases and J by 3 bases; unmatched bases: 3. The CDR3 loop reads CASSLALAGVYEQYF. DNA for the CDR3: TGCGCCAGCAGCTTGGCGCTAGCGGGAGTCTACGAGCAGTACTTC.

CDR3 amino acids: CASIPGQGMNTEAFF. For the CDR3, the DNA is TGCGCCAGCATTCCGGGACAGGGCATGAACACTGAAGCTTTCTTT. The rearrangement joins TRBV10-2 to TRBJ1-1, with 9 bases identical to TRBD1. Trimming cost V 7 bases and J 0 bases; bases outside gene matches: 6. The CDR3 covers 15 residues. Germline V gene lookup returns CDR1 WSHSY and CDR2 SAAADI.

This clone was observed a few times. The chain carries TRBV9 and TRBJ1-2; D might be TRBD1 (5 bases). V dropped 0 bases and J dropped 6 bases, with 9 bases sitting between them. Germline V lookup: CDR1 SGDLS, CDR2 YYNGEE. This CDR3 has 13 residues. This CDR3 reads CASSVEGGDGYTF. CDR3 DNA sequence: TGTGCCAGCAGCGTAGAGGGAGGGGATGGCTACACCTTC.

The gene calls are TRBV5-1 and TRBJ2-7, with unresolved D. This CDR3 contains 11 residues. Germline assignment: CDR1 SGHRS and CDR2 YFSETQ. Trimming stripped 4 bases from V and 5 bases from J, with 7 bases between. CDR3: CASSRGNEQYF. The CDR3 bases are TGCGCCAGCAGCCGCGGTAACGAGCAGTACTTC.

The rearrangement uses TRBV9 and TRBJ2-7, with 9 bases that match TRBD1. Germline CDR1 is SGDLS and CDR2 is YYNGEE. The CDR3 length is 18 residues. V was pared by 4 bases and J by 4 bases, with 18 bases of the junction left unmatched. The CDR3 DNA reads TGTGCCAGCAGCCCGCGACAGGGGGGGTATATCGGTATGTACGAGCAGTACTTC. Its protein is CASSPRQGGYIGMYEQYF.

V usage is TRBV19 and J usage is TRBJ2-4; 7 bases are a match to TRBD1. From germline, CDR1 is LNHDA and CDR2 SQIVND (reference sequence). The CDR3 consists of 15 residues. V lost 1 base, J lost 3 bases, and 3 bases stayed unmatched. CDR3 amino acids: CASSIVRTGKNIQYF. The CDR3 coding sequence is TGTGCCAGTAGTATAGTCCGGACAGGCAAAAACATTCAGTACTTC.

This chain joins TRBV15 and TRBJ1-5; perhaps TRBD1 as D (6 bases). The V end was cut by 0 bases, the J end by 5 bases, with 14 bases between. This CDR3 has 16 amino acids. Germline V CDR1 and CDR2: LNHNV, YYDKDF (reference sequence). CDR3 amino acids: CATSRDRGNIDQPQHF. The CDR3 DNA reads TGTGCCACCAGCAGAGATAGGGGGAACATCGATCAGCCCCAGCATTTT.

The chain carries TRBV28 and TRBJ2-3, with 7 bases that match TRBD2. V lost 7 bases to trimming and J lost 5 bases; unmatched junction nucleotides: 12. There are 15 residues in the CDR3. Germline assignment: CDR1 MDHEN and CDR2 SYDVKM. The CDR3 protein is CASTELASNIDTQYF. The CDR3 DNA is TGTGCCAGCACGGAACTAGCGAGTAACATAGATACGCAGTATTTT.

V usage is TRBV9 and J usage is TRBJ2-1, with 13 bases lining up with TRBD2. V shed 6 bases, J shed 8 bases, and the junction held 8 bases outside the gene matches. The CDR3 runs 15 residues. CDR1 and CDR2 (germline): SGDLS, YYNGEE. CDR3 nucleotides: TGTGCCAGCACTGTGGGACTAGCGGGATCCGATGAGCAGTTCTTC. Residues: CASTVGLAGSDEQFF.

This chain joins TRBV15 and TRBJ2-7; TRBD2 agrees at 9 bases. Germline V lookup: CDR1 LNHNV, CDR2 YYDKDF (reference sequence). This CDR3 has 14 amino acids. The V and J ends lost 8 bases and 3 bases, in that order; junction bases with no gene match: 8. This CDR3 reads CATQGAGGDYEQYF. DNA of the CDR3: TGTGCCACCCAAGGGGCGGGGGGGGACTACGAGCAGTACTTC. The whole variable domain, remainder taken from reference TRBV15 and TRBJ2-7, is DAMVIQNPRYQVTQFGKPVTLSCSQTLNHNVMYWYQQKSSQAPKLLFHYYDKDFNNEADTPDNFQSRRPNTSFCFLDIRSPGLGDTAMYLCATQGAGGDYEQYFGPGTRLTVT.

The chain carries TRBV9 and TRBJ1-3; TRBD1 matches at 10 bases. This CDR3 has 15 amino acids. Germline V gene sequence: CDR1 SGDLS, CDR2 YYNGEE. Trimming removed 3 bases from V and 4 bases from J; junction bases left unmatched: 4. The CDR3 coding sequence is TGTGCCAGCAGCGGGTCGGGACAGGGGGGAAACACCATATATTTT. Translated: CASSGSGQGGNTIYF.

The gene calls are TRBV12-2 and TRBJ2-7; the table assigns TRBD1, which was not confirmed against the DNA. TRBV12-2 is an annotated pseudogene. The CDR3 is 15 residues long. CDR3 loop: CASRQPRSFRYEQYF. The CDR3 DNA follows: TGTGCAAGTCGTCAACCCCGGTCATTCAGGTACGAGCAGTACTTC.

The chain couples TRBV10-3 to TRBJ2-5; perhaps TRBD2 as D (6 bases). From germline, CDR1 is ENHRY and CDR2 SYGVKD. The CDR3 consists of 17 residues. The V gene lost 3 bases and the J gene lost 1 base, with 18 bases spanning the gap. As DNA, the CDR3 is TGTGCCATCAGTGAATTAGGTGGTAGCGGAGCCCAAGAGACCCAGTACTTC. This encodes CAISELGGSGAQETQYF.

This clone occurred once. This chain connects TRBV15 to TRBJ2-7; 10 bases agree with TRBD1. The CDR3 loop spans 17 amino acids. Germline trimming cut 1 base from V and 5 bases from J; bases unmatched to any gene: 11. CDR1 LNHNV and CDR2 YYDKDF come from the germline V gene (reference sequence). This CDR3 is CATSRAPGQGTKNEQYF. CDR3 sequence (DNA): TGTGCCACCAGCAGAGCTCCGGGACAGGGGACGAAAAACGAGCAGTACTTC.

This chain connects TRBV21-1 to TRBJ2-7; the table's D call, TRBD1, has no DNA check behind it. TRBV21-1 counts as a pseudogene. The CDR3 loop spans 15 amino acids. The CDR3 here is CASSAPGAGKYEQYF. The CDR3 nucleotides read TGTGCCAGCAGCGCCCCAGGCGCAGGGAAGTACGAGCAGTACTTC.

V gene TRBV5-4 combines with J gene TRBJ2-2; 11 bases align to TRBD2. Unmatched junction bases numbered 5, after V lost 1 base and J lost 0 bases. This CDR3 comprises 18 residues. Germline lookup yields CDR1 SGHNT and CDR2 YYREEE (reference sequence). CDR3 sequence (DNA): TGTGCCAGCAGCTTGCCTGGGACTAGCGGAACGAACACCGGGGAGCTGTTTTTT. Its protein is CASSLPGTSGTNTGELFF.

The chain employs TRBV18 and TRBJ1-5, with 10 bases that match TRBD1. Germline V gene sequence: CDR1 KGHSH, CDR2 LQKENI. V dropped 3 bases and J dropped 5; count of bases not matched to a gene: 4. The CDR3 runs to 15 residues. The CDR3 sequence: CASSPIGTGDQPQHF. The DNA of the CDR3 is TGTGCCAGCTCACCGATCGGGACAGGGGATCAGCCCCAGCATTTT.

The chain recombines TRBV4-1 with TRBJ1-5; 7 positions match TRBD1. V trimming: 3 bases; J trimming: 0 bases; junction bases outside the gene matches: 8. CDR3 size: 17 residues. Germline-derived CDR1 and CDR2 are MGHRA and YSYEKL. For the CDR3, the DNA is TGCGCCAGCAGCCAGCTCCCGACAGGGCTTAGCAATCAGCCCCAGCATTTT. Translated, it gives CASSQLPTGLSNQPQHF.

The rearrangement uses TRBV5-5 and TRBJ2-7; TRBD2 matches at 7 bases. This CDR3 is built from 16 residues. Losses at the gene ends were 2 bases for V and 0 bases for J; bases not matched to a gene: 8. From germline, CDR1 is SGHKS and CDR2 YYEKEE (reference sequence). The CDR3 sequence is CASSFRLAASSYEQYF. CDR3 bases: TGTGCCAGCAGCTTCAGGCTAGCGGCGAGCTCCTACGAGCAGTACTTC.

This sequence joins TRBV5-1 and TRBJ2-5, with 8 bases fitting TRBD1. The CDR3 sequence is 13 residues long. Germline values: CDR1 SGHRS, CDR2 YFSETQ. Unmatched junction bases numbered 4, after V lost 4 bases and J lost 5 bases. This CDR3 reads CASSQGAGETQYF. The CDR3 DNA reads as TGCGCCAGCAGCCAGGGGGCCGGGGAGACCCAGTACTTC.